The clone carrying this T cell receptor beta chain was seen only once. Antigen: not known. The entry originates in a study of shared clonotypes between healthy human individuals. Study-level results: A handful of donors shared about 5% of their naive CD4 clonotypes.

The naive CD8 subset, CD45RO-negative cells positively selected for CCR7, excluded terminally differentiated effector memory CD45RA+ cells. None of the donors, who were healthy HIV-negative adults, had recently had acute infections or vaccinations. Trimming cost V 2 bases and J 3 bases, with 23 bases left between them. This CDR3 is built from 18 residues. Germline CDR1 MGHRA, CDR2 YSYEKL. Running of the assay took place at deep level. When replicate PCRs were run on sorted subsets, they used 200 to 250 ng DNA, about 30,000 T cell genomes. Measured with immunoSEQ multiplex PCR; TCRdb has only the in-frame clones, and not every one. The data hold roughly 2.1 million clones, with roughly 91% observed a single time.

Sequenced: naive CD8+ T cells from PBMCs. The chain combines TRBV4-1 with TRBJ2-7; D is unresolved. The sequence came from a man aged 18 to 29 in good health. Some clones in this sample may be carry-over from other donors' samples. The CDR3 DNA sequence: TGCGCCAGCAGCCAAAACCAGTTGGGGATTCTCCGGAACTACGAGCAGTACTTC. It translates to CASSQNQLGILRNYEQYF.